This section outlines one TCR beta chain sequence together with its context. What it binds is unknown. V gave up 2 bases and J gave up 1 base; unmatched junction bases: 2. The CDR3 contains 15 residues. Germline CDR1 SGHNT, CDR2 YENEEA. The protocol was immunoSEQ multiplex PCR, while the TCRdb copy is restricted to in-frame clones and leaves out a portion. The sample holds some 49,000 clones, roughly 85% seen once. The data stem from a study of OX40 agonist ivuxolimab in advanced cancers. Overall study context: Patients took ivuxolimab, an agonistic anti-OX40 (CD134) antibody.

Study results and limitations: CD4+ and CD8+ blood T cells expanded clonally by week 6 at 0.1 to 3.0 mg/kg. More expanded clones were found, on average, in CD8+ than in CD4+ T cells.

The receptor's source is an adult with an advanced solid tumor such as melanoma, head and neck, liver or kidney cancer. The chain employs TRBV11-3 and TRBJ2-3; TRBD2 aligns across 8 bases. Material: CD4+ or CD8+ T cells sorted from blood, obtained in a trial of the OX40 agonist ivuxolimab. The CDR3 loop reads CASSLWRGGTDTQYF. For the CDR3, the DNA is TGTGCCAGCAGCTTATGGCGGGGGGGCACAGATACGCAGTATTTT.